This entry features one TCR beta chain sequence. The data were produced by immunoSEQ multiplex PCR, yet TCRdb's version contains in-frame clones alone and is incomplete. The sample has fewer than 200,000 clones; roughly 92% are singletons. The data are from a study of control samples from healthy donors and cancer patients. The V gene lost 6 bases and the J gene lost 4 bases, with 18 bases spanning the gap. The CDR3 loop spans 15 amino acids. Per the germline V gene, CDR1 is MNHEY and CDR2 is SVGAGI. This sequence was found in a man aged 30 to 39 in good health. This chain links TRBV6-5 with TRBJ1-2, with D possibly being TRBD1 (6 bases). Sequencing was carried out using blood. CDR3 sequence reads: CASSLKGTTFYGYTF. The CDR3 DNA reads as TGTGCCAGCAGCTTAAAGGGGACAACCTTCTATGGCTACACCTTC.